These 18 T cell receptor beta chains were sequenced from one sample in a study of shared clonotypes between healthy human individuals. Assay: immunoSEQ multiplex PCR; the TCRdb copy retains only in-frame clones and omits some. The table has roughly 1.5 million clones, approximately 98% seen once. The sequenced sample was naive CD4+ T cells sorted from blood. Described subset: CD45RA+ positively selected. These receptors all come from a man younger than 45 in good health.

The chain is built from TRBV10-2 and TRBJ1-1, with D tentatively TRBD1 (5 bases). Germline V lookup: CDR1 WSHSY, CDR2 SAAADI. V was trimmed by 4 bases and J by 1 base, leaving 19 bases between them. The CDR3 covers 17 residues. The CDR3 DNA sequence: TGCGCCAGCAGTGGGACAACTCAGGGATTCGAGAACACTGAAGCTTTCTTT. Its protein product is CASSGTTQGFENTEAFF.

CDR3 nucleotides: TGTGCCAGCAGTTCCCCCAGGACTAGTTGGGAGCAGTACTTC. Its protein is CASSSPRTSWEQYF. The rearrangement joins TRBV27 to TRBJ2-7; 7 bases agree with TRBD2. Germline values: CDR1 MNHEY, CDR2 SMNVEV (reference sequence). The CDR3 runs to 14 residues. J was trimmed by 7 bases and V by 4 bases; bases with no gene match: 10.

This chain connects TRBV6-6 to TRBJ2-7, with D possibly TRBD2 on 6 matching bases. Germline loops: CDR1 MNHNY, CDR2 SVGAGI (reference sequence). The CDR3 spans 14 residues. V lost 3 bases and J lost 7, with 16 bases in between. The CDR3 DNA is TGTGCCAGCAGTTATGGGGCGGGACCGGGGGAGCAGTACTTC. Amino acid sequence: CASSYGAGPGEQYF.

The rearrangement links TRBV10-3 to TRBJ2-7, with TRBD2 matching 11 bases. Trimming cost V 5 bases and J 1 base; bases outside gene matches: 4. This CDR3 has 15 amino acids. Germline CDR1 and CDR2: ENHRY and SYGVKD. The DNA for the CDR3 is TGTGCCATCAGTATCGGGACTAGCGGTTCCTACGAGCAGTACTTC. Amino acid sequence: CAISIGTSGSYEQYF.

CDR3 DNA: TGCGCCAGCAGCCAAGAATTCCCCGCCGGGAGAGCGGGAGCCACAGATACGCAGTATTTT. Its protein product is CASSQEFPAGRAGATDTQYF. This chain joins TRBV4-1 and TRBJ2-3; the match to TRBD2 covers 8 bases. This CDR3 is 20 amino acids long. Germline CDR1 and CDR2: MGHRA and YSYEKL. V dropped 0 bases and J dropped 2; count of bases not matched to a gene: 16.

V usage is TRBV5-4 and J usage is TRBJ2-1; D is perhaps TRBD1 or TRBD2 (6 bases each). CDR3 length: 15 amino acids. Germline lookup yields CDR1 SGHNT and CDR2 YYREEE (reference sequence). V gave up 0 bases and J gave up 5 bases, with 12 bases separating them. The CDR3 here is CASSLGRGPHNEQFF. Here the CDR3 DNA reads TGTGCCAGCAGCTTGGGCCGGGGGCCCCACAATGAGCAGTTCTTC. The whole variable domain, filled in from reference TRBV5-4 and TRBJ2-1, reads ETGVTQSPTHLIKTRGQQVTLRCSSQSGHNTVSWYQQALGQGPQFIFQYYREEENGRGNFPPRFSGLQFPNYSSELNVNALELDDSALYLCASSLGRGPHNEQFFGPGTRLTVL.

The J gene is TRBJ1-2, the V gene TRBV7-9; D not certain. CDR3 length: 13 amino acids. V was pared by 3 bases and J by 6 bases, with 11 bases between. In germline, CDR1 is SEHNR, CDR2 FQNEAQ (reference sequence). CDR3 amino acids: CASSLIGLNGYTF. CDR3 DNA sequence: TGTGCCAGCAGCTTGATAGGGCTCAATGGCTACACCTTC.

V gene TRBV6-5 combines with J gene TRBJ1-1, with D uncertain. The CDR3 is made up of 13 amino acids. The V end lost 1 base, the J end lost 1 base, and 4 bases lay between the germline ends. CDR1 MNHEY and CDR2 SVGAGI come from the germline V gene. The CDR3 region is CASSYLQNTEAFF. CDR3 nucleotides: TGTGCCAGCAGTTACTTGCAGAACACTGAAGCTTTCTTT.

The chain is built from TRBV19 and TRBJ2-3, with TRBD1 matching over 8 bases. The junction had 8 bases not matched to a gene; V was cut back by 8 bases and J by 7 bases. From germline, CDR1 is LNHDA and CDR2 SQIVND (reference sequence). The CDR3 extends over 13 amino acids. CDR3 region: CASQTGGGNTQYF. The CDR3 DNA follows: TGTGCCAGTCAAACAGGGGGTGGGAATACGCAGTATTTT. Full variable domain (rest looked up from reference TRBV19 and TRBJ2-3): DGGITQSPKYLFRKEGQNVTLSCEQNLNHDAMYWYRQDPGQGLRLIYYSQIVNDFQKGDIAEGYSVSREKKESFPLTVTSAQKNPTAFYLCASQTGGGNTQYFGPGTRLTVL.

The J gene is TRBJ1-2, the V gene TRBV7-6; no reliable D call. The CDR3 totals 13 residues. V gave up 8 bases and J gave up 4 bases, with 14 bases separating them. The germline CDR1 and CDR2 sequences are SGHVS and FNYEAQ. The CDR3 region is CASGWGGSYGYTF. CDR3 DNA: TGTGCCAGCGGCTGGGGAGGCTCCTATGGCTACACCTTC.

The CDR3 region is CASTYQASFNEQFF. CDR3 coding DNA: TGCGCCAGCACTTACCAGGCTAGCTTCAATGAGCAGTTCTTC. The chain couples TRBV5-1 to TRBJ2-1; a possible D gene is TRBD2 (5 bases). The CDR3 totals 14 residues. The germline V gene encodes CDR1 SGHRS and CDR2 YFSETQ. Trimming took 6 bases from V and 6 from J, leaving 16 bases between them.

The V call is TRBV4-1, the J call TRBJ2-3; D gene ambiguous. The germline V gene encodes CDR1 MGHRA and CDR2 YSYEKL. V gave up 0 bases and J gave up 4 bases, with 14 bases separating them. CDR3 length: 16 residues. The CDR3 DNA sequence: TGCGCCAGCAGCCAAGATGAGGCAGGTATCTCAGATACGCAGTATTTT. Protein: CASSQDEAGISDTQYF.

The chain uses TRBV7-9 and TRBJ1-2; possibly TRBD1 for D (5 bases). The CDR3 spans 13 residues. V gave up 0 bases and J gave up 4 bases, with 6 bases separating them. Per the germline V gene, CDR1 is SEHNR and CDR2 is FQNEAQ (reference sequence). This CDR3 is CASSLAGGYGYTF. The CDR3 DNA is TGTGCCAGCAGCTTAGCTGGGGGCTATGGCTACACCTTC.

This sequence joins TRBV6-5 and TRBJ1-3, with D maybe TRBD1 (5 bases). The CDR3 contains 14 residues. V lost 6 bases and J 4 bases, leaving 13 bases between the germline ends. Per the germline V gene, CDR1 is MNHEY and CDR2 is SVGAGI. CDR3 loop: CASRMGGRGNTIYF. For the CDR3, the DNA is TGTGCCAGCAGAATGGGGGGACGAGGAAACACCATATATTTT.

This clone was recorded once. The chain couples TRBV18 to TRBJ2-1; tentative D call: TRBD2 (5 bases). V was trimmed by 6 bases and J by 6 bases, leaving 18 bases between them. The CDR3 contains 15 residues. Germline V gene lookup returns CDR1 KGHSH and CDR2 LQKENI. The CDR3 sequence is CASSNRGSSGNEQFF. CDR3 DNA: TGTGCCAGCTCCAACCGAGGGTCCTCAGGCAATGAGCAGTTCTTC.

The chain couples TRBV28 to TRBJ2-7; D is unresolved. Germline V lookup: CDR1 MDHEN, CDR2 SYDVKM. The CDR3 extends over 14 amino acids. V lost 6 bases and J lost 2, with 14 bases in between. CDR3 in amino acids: CASSRAAVPYEQYF. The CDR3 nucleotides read TGTGCCAGCAGCCGGGCGGCCGTGCCCTACGAGCAGTACTTC. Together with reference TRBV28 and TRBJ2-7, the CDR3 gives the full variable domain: DVKVTQSSRYLVKRTGEKVFLECVQDMDHENMFWYRQDPGLGLRLIYFSYDVKMKEKGDIPEGYSVSREKKERFSLILESASTNQTSMYLCASSRAAVPYEQYFGPGTRLTVT.

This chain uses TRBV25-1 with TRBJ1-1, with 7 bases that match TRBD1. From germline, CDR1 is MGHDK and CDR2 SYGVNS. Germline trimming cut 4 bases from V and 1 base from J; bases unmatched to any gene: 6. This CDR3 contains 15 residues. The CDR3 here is CASSGRQGENTEAFF. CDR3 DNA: TGTGCCAGCAGTGGCCGACAGGGAGAGAACACTGAAGCTTTCTTT.

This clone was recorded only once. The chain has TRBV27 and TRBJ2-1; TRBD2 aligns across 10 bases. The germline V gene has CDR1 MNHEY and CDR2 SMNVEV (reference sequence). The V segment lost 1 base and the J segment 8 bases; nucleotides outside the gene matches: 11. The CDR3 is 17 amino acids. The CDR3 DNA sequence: TGTGCCAGCAGTTTATGGGTGGGGGCTAGCGGGAGAGATGAGCAGTTCTTC. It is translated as CASSLWVGASGRDEQFF.